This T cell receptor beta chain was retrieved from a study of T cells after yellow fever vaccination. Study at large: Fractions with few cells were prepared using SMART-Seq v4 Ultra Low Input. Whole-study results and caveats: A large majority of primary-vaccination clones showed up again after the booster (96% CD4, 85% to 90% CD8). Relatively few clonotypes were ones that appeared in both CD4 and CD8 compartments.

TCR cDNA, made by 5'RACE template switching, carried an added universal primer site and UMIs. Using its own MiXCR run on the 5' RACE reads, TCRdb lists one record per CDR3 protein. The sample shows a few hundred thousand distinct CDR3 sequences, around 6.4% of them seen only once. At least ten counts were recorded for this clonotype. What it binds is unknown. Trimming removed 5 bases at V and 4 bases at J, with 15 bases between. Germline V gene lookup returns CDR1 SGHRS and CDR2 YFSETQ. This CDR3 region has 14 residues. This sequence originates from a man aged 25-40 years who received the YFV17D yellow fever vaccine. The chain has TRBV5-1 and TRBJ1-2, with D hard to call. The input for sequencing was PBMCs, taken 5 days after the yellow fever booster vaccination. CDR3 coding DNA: TGCGCCAGCAGGGTTGATCACGGAACCTATGGCTACACCTTC. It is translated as CASRVDHGTYGYTF.